The rows below give T cell receptor beta chains drawn from one sample of a study of vaccination effects on CD4 cells after COVID-19. Only in-frame clones appear in the TCRdb table, and some are missing; sequencing was by immunoSEQ multiplex PCR. The sample lists about 22,000 clones, around 74% occurring once. These receptors lack a known antigen. This material consisted of CD4+ T cells from PBMCs cultured with HCoV-NL63 spike peptides, taken before COVID-19 vaccination. Source of these receptors: a human donor who received a COVID-19 vaccine. CDR3s include the opening cysteine and the closing phenylalanine or tryptophan. A D gene is named only where the DNA matches it firmly. Expanded clones get a size class; other rows say once, few or many, or leave the size out.

V: TRBV25-1; size: once; J: TRBJ2-1; D: NA; DNA: TGTGCCAGCAGTGACGAGCCACGGATCAATGAGCAGTTCTTC; CDR3: CASSDEPRINEQFF
V: TRBV2; size: once; J: TRBJ1-1; D: NA; DNA: TGTGCCAGCAGTGAAAGTCCCCTTGTGAACACTGAAGCTTTCTTT; CDR3: CASSESPLVNTEAFF
V: TRBV25-1; size: NA; J: TRBJ2-7; D: NA; DNA: TGTGCCAGCAGTGGTGTCAATGGGGGCGAGCAGTACTTC; CDR3: CASSGVNGGEQYF
V: TRBV7-8; size: once; J: TRBJ1-2; D: NA; DNA: TGTGCCAGCAGCCTGCACCGGACGAGCAACTATGGCTACACCTTC; CDR3: CASSLHRTSNYGYTF
V: TRBV6-5; size: NA; J: TRBJ1-6; D: NA; DNA: TGTGCCAGCAAGGATCTGAGCTCCTATAATTCACCCCTCCACTTT; CDR3: CASKDLSSYNSPLHF
V: TRBV5-1; size: NA; J: TRBJ1-3; D: NA; DNA: TGCGCCAGCAGCCCAAATGGACAGACGACTGGAAACACCATATATTTT; CDR3: CASSPNGQTTGNTIYF
V: TRBV30; size: NA; J: TRBJ1-2; D: NA; DNA: TGTGCCTGGACAGGGGTCGGTGGCTACACCTTC; CDR3: CAWTGVGGYTF
V: TRBV6-2/TRBV6-3; size: NA; J: TRBJ2-2; D: NA; DNA: TGTGCCAGCAGCCAGAGTTACACCGGGGAGCTGTTTTTT; CDR3: CASSQSYTGELFF
V: TRBV29-1; size: NA; J: TRBJ1-4; D: NA; DNA: TGCAGCGTTGCGGTAGGAGGCCAAGAAAAACTGTTTTTT; CDR3: CSVAVGGQEKLFF
V: TRBV18; size: NA; J: TRBJ1-6; D: NA; DNA: TGTGCCAGCTCAAGGGGCCCCCCTAATTCACCCCTCCACTTT; CDR3: CASSRGPPNSPLHF
V: TRBV4-2; size: NA; J: TRBJ2-7; D: NA; DNA: TGTGCCAGCAGCCAAGTCTCGTACGAGCAGTACTTC; CDR3: CASSQVSYEQYF
V: TRBV10-3; size: NA; J: TRBJ1-1; D: TRBD1; DNA: TGTGCCATCAGGGTGGGACAGGGGAACACTGAAGCTTTCTTT; CDR3: CAIRVGQGNTEAFF
V: TRBV30; size: NA; J: TRBJ1-1; D: NA; DNA: TGTGCCTGGATTAAGATCCCGGGACCTAACACTGAAGCTTTCTTT; CDR3: CAWIKIPGPNTEAFF
V: TRBV5-4; size: NA; J: TRBJ1-1; D: TRBD1; DNA: TGTGCCAGCAGCCTGACAGGGGTAAACACTGAAGCTTTCTTT; CDR3: CASSLTGVNTEAFF
V: TRBV19; size: NA; J: TRBJ2-5; D: NA; DNA: TGTGCCAGTAGTATCGGGGGCGTGGGGTCCCAGTACTTC; CDR3: CASSIGGVGSQYF
V: TRBV2; size: NA; J: TRBJ1-1; D: NA; DNA: TGTGCCAGCAGTGTCCAGGGGATGAACACTGAAGCTTTCTTT; CDR3: CASSVQGMNTEAFF
V: TRBV5-4; size: few; J: TRBJ1-6; D: NA; DNA: TGTGCCAGCAGCTTGAAGGTGGTGGCTTCGCGGGGAGATAATTCACCCCTCCACTTT; CDR3: CASSLKVVASRGDNSPLHF
V: TRBV6-2/TRBV6-3; size: NA; J: TRBJ1-1; D: NA; DNA: TGTGCCAGCAGCCCCCCTGACAGGCCGAACACTGAAGCTTTCTTT; CDR3: CASSPPDRPNTEAFF
V: TRBV7-8; size: NA; J: TRBJ2-1; D: TRBD1; DNA: TGTGCCAGCAGCCTGGCGGCTGACAGGGGACGCGTATACAATGAGCAGTTCTTC; CDR3: CASSLAADRGRVYNEQFF
V: TRBV5-6; size: NA; J: TRBJ2-7; D: NA; DNA: TGTGCCAGCAGCTTGGGGCAGGGCTCCTACGAGCAGTACTTC; CDR3: CASSLGQGSYEQYF
V: TRBV9; size: once; J: TRBJ2-1; D: TRBD1; DNA: TGTGCCAGCAGCGCAACCGGGACAGGGTACAATGAGCAGTTCTTC; CDR3: CASSATGTGYNEQFF
V: TRBV7-9; size: NA; J: TRBJ2-1; D: TRBD2; DNA: TGTGCCAGCAGCCAATCAAGGAGTAGCGGGAGGGTTGAGCAGTTCTTC; CDR3: CASSQSRSSGRVEQFF
V: TRBV4-1; size: few; J: TRBJ2-7; D: TRBD2; DNA: TGCGCCAGCAGCCGCCGGACTAGTCAGCAGCAGTACTTC; CDR3: CASSRRTSQQQYF
V: TRBV6-2/TRBV6-3; size: NA; J: TRBJ1-3; D: NA; DNA: TGTGCCAGCAGTCCGGACACCGGCGGAGGAAACACCATATATTTT; CDR3: CASSPDTGGGNTIYF
V: TRBV3-1/TRBV3-2; size: NA; J: TRBJ1-6; D: TRBD1; DNA: TGTGCCAGCAGCCAACCGGGACAGGGTAATTCACCCCTCCACTTT; CDR3: CASSQPGQGNSPLHF
V: TRBV28; size: few; J: TRBJ2-4; D: NA; DNA: TGTGCCAGCAGTCCGGGCGGCCAGTCCAAAAACATTCAGTACTTC; CDR3: CASSPGGQSKNIQYF
V: TRBV7-7; size: NA; J: TRBJ1-1; D: NA; DNA: TGTGCTAGCAGCTTAGGGGAGAGCACTGAAGCTTTCTTT; CDR3: CASSLGESTEAFF